These 2 T cell receptor beta chains were sequenced from one sample in a study of CD8 T cells in ankylosing spondylitis. Study results and limitations: What seemed typical of ankylosing spondylitis blood was a TCR beta motif built from roughly eight highly homologous variants.

TCRdb reprocessed the 5' RACE reads via MiXCR and lists one record per CDR3 protein. This sample has around 890,000 distinct CDR3 sequences, with approximately 12% found just once. These receptors are not linked to any known antigen. Sample: blood, either unsorted or a sorted T cell fraction (not recorded which). These receptors were obtained from a male donor with ankylosing spondylitis.

In this sample, this clonotype turned up many times. The gene calls are TRBV12-3 or TRBV12-4 and TRBJ2-7, with 12 nucleotides matching TRBD2. V shed 6 bases and J 9 bases; nucleotides not matched to a gene: 9. There are 14 residues in the CDR3. The CDR3 nucleotides read TGTGCCAGCAGCCCGACTAGCGGGAGTGTCGGGCAGTACTTC. It is translated as CASSPTSGSVGQYF.

This chain connects TRBV20-1 to TRBJ2-7, with TRBD2 identical over 10 bases. Germline V gene data show CDR1 as DFQATT and CDR2 as SNEGSKA (reference sequence). V trimming: 5 bases; J trimming: 3 bases; junction bases outside the gene matches: 10. The CDR3 extends over 15 amino acids. The CDR3 here is CSAGDSGTSDYEQYF. The CDR3 DNA sequence: TGCAGTGCTGGTGACTCCGGGACTAGCGACTACGAGCAGTACTTC.